A single sample is the source of the 3 T cell receptor beta chains below, sequenced in a study of blood T cell repertoires in COVID-19. Sequenced by immunoSEQ multiplex PCR; TCRdb stores in-frame clones only, minus some. The repertoire includes around 150,000 clones, about 85% of them detected once, and 0.99% sits in the top ten. Sequencing input: peripheral blood. The receptors here all came from a man aged 18 to 29 with acute or convalescent COVID-19.

The chain couples TRBV24-1 to TRBJ2-1; D remains unclear. In germline, CDR1 is KGHDR, CDR2 SFDVKD. Trimming cost V 7 bases and J 8 bases, with 11 bases left between them. The CDR3 covers 12 residues. CDR3 region: CATSLMGDEQFF. The CDR3 DNA reads TGTGCCACCAGCCTTATGGGCGATGAGCAGTTCTTC.

The chain combines TRBV12-3 or TRBV12-4 with TRBJ2-1; a weak D match, TRBD1 (6 bases). This CDR3 is 13 amino acids long. With 3 bases removed from V and 7 bases from J, the gap between germline ends came to 10 bases. This chain's CDR3 is CASSFHRANEQFF. The CDR3 nucleotides are TGTGCCAGCAGTTTCCACAGGGCTAATGAGCAGTTCTTC.

The V call is TRBV2, the J call TRBJ2-6; maybe TRBD1 (5 bases). Germline V gene data show CDR1 as SNHLY and CDR2 as FYNNEI. The V end lost 9 bases, the J end lost 0 bases, and 15 bases lay between the germline ends. CDR3 size: 16 residues. CDR3 residues: CASSDTKSSGANVLTF. The CDR3 nucleotides read TGTGCCAGTTCGGACACCAAGAGCTCTGGGGCCAACGTCCTGACTTTC.